The 21 T cell receptor delta chains given below trace back to one sample, sequenced in a study of gamma-delta T cells after stem cell transplantation. With CATT, TCRdb re-called clones from the RT-PCR reads. The sample records a few thousand delta-chain clones, 1% to 1.5% being singletons. The sequencing input was gamma-delta T cells. The receptor set was obtained from a human donor. It is not recorded whose cells these are; they may come from a transplant donor.

This clone showed up just a few times. This likely came from a read error, as a far larger clone is one base away. Other DNA sequences in the same sample also yield this CDR3. The chain joins TRDV2 to TRDJ1, with 8 bases fitting TRDD3. This CDR3 has 19 amino acids. Germline assignment: CDR1 GEAIGNYY and CDR2 EKD. CDR3 DNA: TGTGCCTGCGACACCATTGGAGCCGTCTTGGGGGATCCCCCGGCTAGACTCATCTTT. It translates to CACDTIGAVLGDPPARLIF.

This clone occurred many times. A read error is the likely source, as a far larger clone sits one nucleotide away. The gene calls are TRDV2 and TRDJ1; 7 nucleotides agree with TRDD3. CDR3 length equals 16 residues. The germline V gene has CDR1 GEAIGNYY and CDR2 EKD. As DNA, the CDR3 is TGTGCCCGTGACTTGGCTGGGGGCCCACGCACCGATAAACTCATCTTT. As protein: CARDLAGGPRTDKLIF.

This clone was counted only a few times. The protein that TCRdb holds for this DNA derives from a much larger clone and differs from the translated DNA at residue 18, which likely indicates a read error; the protein shown here is translated from the DNA. The rearrangement joins TRDV2 to TRDJ3; TRDD3 matches 7 bases. The CDR3 runs 20 residues. Germline CDR1 is GEAIGNYY and CDR2 is EKD. Written as DNA, the CDR3 is TGTGCCTGTGACACCGTAAGGGGGATGCTAAGCTCCTGGGACACCCGACAGGTGTTTTTC. Protein sequence: CACDTVRGMLSSWDTRQVFF.

Within the sample, this clone is large (0.1 to 1%). This sample also contains other DNA sequences that code for the same CDR3. The chain is built from TRDV3 and TRDJ3; TRDD3 matches 11 bases. CDR1 and CDR2 from the germline V gene are TVYSNPD and GDNSRS (reference sequence). The length of the CDR3 is 20 residues. J lost 0 bases, V lost 1 base, and 11 bases had no gene match. The CDR3 DNA follows: TGTGCCTTTATAAGTGGGGGATACGCCCCGGGCTCCTGGGACACCCGACAGATGTTTTTC. Translated: CAFISGGYAPGSWDTRQMFF.

This clone is large by share. J is TRDJ1 and V is TRDV1; 9 nucleotides match TRDD3. The CDR3 covers 19 residues. The germline gives CDR1 TSWWSYY, CDR2 QGS. J was trimmed by 8 bases and V by 2 bases; bases with no gene match: 21. Here the CDR3 DNA reads TGTGCTCTTGGGGAAAGTCCCCCCTGGCCTTCCCCTACTGGGGGAAAACTCATCTTT. Amino acids: CALGESPPWPSPTGGKLIF.

This clone has more than one count but fewer than ten. The protein TCRdb gives is from a much larger clone and does not agree with this DNA's translation at residue 4, likely a read error; the protein shown here comes from the DNA. CDR3 sequence reads: CACGILGDSYTDKLIF. The CDR3 DNA sequence: TGTGCCTGTGGCATACTGGGGGATTCGTACACCGATAAACTCATCTTT. This chain links TRDV2 with TRDJ1; 10 nucleotides match TRDD3. The V gene's germline CDR1 is GEAIGNYY and CDR2 EKD. CDR3 size: 16 residues. With V trimmed by 5 bases and J by 0 bases, 8 bases remained unmatched.

This clone came up a few times. TCRdb shows a much larger clone's protein in place of this DNA's translation, and the two differ at residue 11, likely through a read error; the protein shown is translated from the DNA. The chain has TRDV2 and TRDJ1, with TRDD3 matching over 10 bases. J was trimmed by 3 bases and V by 3 bases; bases with no gene match: 9. Per the germline V gene, CDR1 is GEAIGNYY and CDR2 is EKD. This CDR3 comprises 16 residues. The CDR3 sequence: CACDVLGDWNADKLIF. CDR3 DNA: TGTGCCTGTGACGTACTGGGGGATTGGAACGCCGATAAACTCATCTTT.

This clone turned up a few times. This chain joins TRDV2 and TRDJ1; 12 bases match TRDD3. Germline V gene sequence: CDR1 GEAIGNYY, CDR2 EKD. V lost 4 bases to trimming and J lost 2 bases; unmatched junction nucleotides: 13. CDR3 length: 18 amino acids. CDR3 sequence: CACEQLGDTPSGTDKLIF. CDR3 nucleotides: TGTGCCTGTGAACAACTGGGGGATACCCCTTCGGGAACCGATAAACTCATCTTT.

This clone was seen a few times. The protein given by TCRdb reflects a much larger clone and differs at residue 12 from this DNA's translation, likely from a read error; the protein shown is the DNA's translation. The chain is built from TRDV2 and TRDJ1, with D possibly TRDD2 on 5 matching bases. The ends were cut back, 2 bases at V and 3 bases at J, with 21 bases in the middle. CDR3 length: 17 amino acids. CDR1 is GEAIGNYY and CDR2 is EKD in the germline V gene. CDR3 loop: CACDSLRSEAYADKLIF. DNA of the CDR3: TGTGCCTGTGACAGTCTCAGATCCGAGGCCTACGCCGATAAACTCATCTTT.

This clone was found a few times. A read error is the likely source, as a far larger clone sits one nucleotide away. This sample also contains other DNA sequences that code for the same CDR3. The rearrangement uses TRDV2 and TRDJ1, with 13 bases matching TRDD3. Germline CDR1 is GEAIGNYY and CDR2 is EKD. J lost 2 bases, V lost 3 bases, and 17 bases had no gene match. The CDR3 sequence is 20 residues long. The CDR3 is CACDPLRTGGYADRTDKLIF. The CDR3 region has the DNA TGTGCCTGTGACCCCCTACGTACTGGGGGATACGCTGATCGGACCGATAAACTCATCTTT.

In this sample, this clone turned up a few times. A much larger clonotype is one base distant, so this may be a read error. Other DNA variants within this sample encode the same CDR3. The V and J genes are TRDV1 and TRDJ1; tentatively, D is TRDD3 (6 bases). CDR1 TSWWSYY and CDR2 QGS come from the germline V gene. Trimming shortened V by 3 bases and J by 0 bases, and 26 bases separated the two germline ends. The CDR3 consists of 20 residues. CDR3 loop: CALGEHSNLLGIPDTDKLIF. As DNA, the CDR3 is TGTGCTCTTGGGGAGCATTCCAACCTTCTGGGGATCCCTGACACCGATAAACTCATCTTT.

This clone rates as large. This sample includes further DNA sequences coding for the same CDR3. The J gene is TRDJ1, the V gene TRDV2; 8 bases match TRDD3. Per the germline V gene, CDR1 is GEAIGNYY and CDR2 is EKD. Trimming cost V 1 base and J 1 base; bases outside gene matches: 19. This CDR3 region has 20 residues. The CDR3 loop reads CACDTLIPMEWGMRTDKLIF. Written as DNA, the CDR3 is TGTGCCTGTGACACGCTTATCCCGATGGAGTGGGGGATGCGCACCGATAAACTCATCTTT.

This clone occurred a few times. A read error likely explains this, since a far larger clone differs by one base. Other DNA sequences from this sample encode an identical CDR3 as well. V gene TRDV2 combines with J gene TRDJ1, with D perhaps TRDD3 (6 bases). The CDR3 length is 17 residues. V lost 0 bases, J lost 3 bases, and 19 bases lay in between. Germline CDR1 and CDR2: GEAIGNYY and EKD. CDR3 in amino acids: CACDTVGVFYGADKLIF. Written as DNA, the CDR3 is TGTGCCTGTGACACCGTGGGGGTCTTCTACGGAGCCGATAAACTCATCTTT.

A remark on this clone: The TCRdb record carries a much larger clone's protein, which differs from this DNA's translation at residue 4; a read error is the likely cause, and the protein listed here is the DNA translation. The V call is TRDV2, the J call TRDJ1; D is uncertain. Trimming removed 5 bases from V and 3 bases from J, with 21 bases in between. The CDR3 is made up of 16 amino acids. Germline V gene lookup returns CDR1 GEAIGNYY and CDR2 EKD. Here the CDR3 DNA reads TGTGCCTGTGGCTTGTTGACCCCTCTCTCCTCCGATAAACTCATCTTT. This sequence encodes CACGLLTPLSSDKLIF.

Relative to its sample, this clone is medium-sized (0.01 to 0.1%). A much larger clonotype is one base distant, so this may be a read error. The V call is TRDV1, the J call TRDJ4; TRDD3 aligns across 12 bases. Trimming cost V 4 bases and J 5 bases; bases outside gene matches: 23. Germline V gene sequence: CDR1 TSWWSYY, CDR2 QGS. CDR3 length equals 20 residues. Here the CDR3 reads CALGGLGSYPALGDTRPLIF. In DNA form, the CDR3 reads TGTGCTCTTGGGGGCCTTGGTTCTTACCCAGCACTGGGGGATACCCGGCCCCTGATCTTT.

This clone was recorded a few times. TCRdb's protein for this DNA is that of a much larger clone and differs from the translation at residue 10, likely a read error; the protein shown is the DNA translation. The chain has TRDV2 and TRDJ1; D possibly uses TRDD2 or TRDD3 (6 bases each). The length of the CDR3 is 18 residues. Germline CDR1 GEAIGNYY, CDR2 EKD. V was shortened by 3 bases and J by 0 bases, with 22 bases between the two germline ends. The CDR3 sequence is CACDRLPGESPYTDKLIF. In DNA form, the CDR3 reads TGTGCCTGTGACCGGCTTCCTGGGGAATCTCCGTACACCGATAAACTCATCTTT.

The sample holds a few counts of this clone. A single base is all that separates this from a far larger clone, so a read error is likely. The genes are TRDV2 and TRDJ3; 10 nucleotides match TRDD3. This CDR3 spans 21 amino acids. Germline V gives CDR1 GEAIGNYY, CDR2 EKD. The CDR3 DNA reads TGTGCCCGTGACTCTGTACTGGGGGATTTTCTCAGCTCCTGGGACACCCGACAGATGTTTTTC. Translation gives CARDSVLGDFLSSWDTRQMFF.

This clone came up a few times. TCRdb's entry gives the protein of a much larger clone, which mismatches this DNA's translation at residue 15, likely from a read error; the protein reported here is translated from the DNA. J is TRDJ1 and V is TRDV2; 7 nucleotides agree with TRDD2. The CDR3 spans 18 residues. Germline CDR1 GEAIGNYY, CDR2 EKD. CDR3 sequence reads: CACDGLPLRGGDTDNLIF. As DNA, the CDR3 is TGTGCCTGTGACGGCCTTCCTCTACGGGGAGGAGACACCGATAACCTCATCTTT.

As for this clone: The TCRdb protein comes from a much larger clone and disagrees with this DNA's translation at residue 11, likely due to a read error; the protein given here is derived from the DNA. The rearrangement joins TRDV2 to TRDJ2, with 12 bases matching TRDD3. J was trimmed by 3 bases and V by 0 bases; bases with no gene match: 7. CDR1 GEAIGNYY and CDR2 EKD come from the germline V gene. The CDR3 length is 18 residues. The CDR3 sequence is CACDTVLGDTPLTAQLFF. The CDR3 nucleotides read TGTGCCTGTGACACCGTCCTGGGGGATACGCCTCTGACAGCACAACTCTTCTTT.

This clone was seen more than once but under ten times. A far more abundant clone sits one base away, making this likely a read error. Other DNA sequences of this sample code for an identical CDR3. The rearrangement links TRDV2 to TRDJ1, with 7 bases lining up with TRDD3. Germline V lookup: CDR1 GEAIGNYY, CDR2 EKD. This CDR3 has 17 amino acids. The DNA of the CDR3 is TGCGCCTGTGAAAAACTAAACTGGGGACCGAACGACGATAAACTCATCTTT. Protein product: CACEKLNWGPNDDKLIF.

This clone was recorded at least ten times. A far larger clone is a single base away, which makes a read error likely. This sample includes further DNA sequences coding for the same CDR3. The chain is built from TRDV2 and TRDJ3, with 9 bases matching TRDD3. Per the germline V gene, CDR1 is GEAIGNYY and CDR2 is EKD. CDR3 length equals 17 residues. CDR3 sequence (DNA): TGTGCCTGCGACACGACTGGGGGATCCTGGGACACCCGACAGATGTTTTTC. Translation: CACDTTGGSWDTRQMFF.